The 2 T cell receptor beta chains reported below all come from one sample, sequenced in a study of spatial heterogeneity in lung cancer. Study-wide findings and caveats: Tracking of tumor mutation counts was seen in expanded intratumoral alpha and beta TCR counts.

Their antigen targets remain unknown. TCRdb re-analysed the 5' RACE reads in MiXCR, keeping a single row per CDR3 protein. The sample has approximately 18,000 distinct CDR3 sequences, about 6.1% seen once. Specified time point: sample taken at primary tumor resection. The specimen was lung tumor tissue, collected at surgery. These receptors were taken from a female donor with early-stage non-small cell lung cancer.

This clonotype was seen ten or more times. As an off-target read in a library built for alpha chains, this beta chain has a frequency of little significance. V is TRBV19 and J is TRBJ2-2; weak D call: TRBD1 (6 bases). This CDR3 region has 15 residues. V was shortened by 7 bases and J by 0 bases, with 12 bases between the two germline ends. Germline CDR1 LNHDA, CDR2 SQIVND (reference sequence). CDR3 in amino acids: CASKWTAANTGELFF. In DNA form, the CDR3 reads TGTGCCAGTAAATGGACAGCTGCGAACACCGGGGAGCTGTTTTTT.

In its sample, this clonotype was seen many times. Little can be read into the size of this beta chain, an off-target read in a library designed for alpha chains. The V and J genes are TRBV6-1 and TRBJ2-1; tentatively, D is TRBD1 (6 bases). CDR1 is MNHNS, CDR2 SASEGT, per germline. This CDR3 has 16 amino acids. The V end lost 6 bases, the J end lost 5 bases, and 20 bases lay between the germline ends. The CDR3 DNA reads TGTGCCAGCAGACAGATATATCGGACAGTCGACAATGAGCAGTTCTTC. This sequence encodes CASRQIYRTVDNEQFF.